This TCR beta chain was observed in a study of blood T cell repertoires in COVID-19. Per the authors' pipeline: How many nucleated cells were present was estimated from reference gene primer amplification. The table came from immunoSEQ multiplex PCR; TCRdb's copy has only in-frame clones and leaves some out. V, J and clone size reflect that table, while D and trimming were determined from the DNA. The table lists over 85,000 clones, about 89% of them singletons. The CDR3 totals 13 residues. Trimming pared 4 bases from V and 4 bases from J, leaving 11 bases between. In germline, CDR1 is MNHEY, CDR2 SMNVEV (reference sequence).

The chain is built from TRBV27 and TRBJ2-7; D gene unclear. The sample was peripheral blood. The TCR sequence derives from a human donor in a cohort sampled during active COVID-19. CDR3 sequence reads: CASSYGQKYEQYF. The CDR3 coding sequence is TGTGCCAGCAGTTACGGTCAAAAGTACGAGCAGTACTTC.